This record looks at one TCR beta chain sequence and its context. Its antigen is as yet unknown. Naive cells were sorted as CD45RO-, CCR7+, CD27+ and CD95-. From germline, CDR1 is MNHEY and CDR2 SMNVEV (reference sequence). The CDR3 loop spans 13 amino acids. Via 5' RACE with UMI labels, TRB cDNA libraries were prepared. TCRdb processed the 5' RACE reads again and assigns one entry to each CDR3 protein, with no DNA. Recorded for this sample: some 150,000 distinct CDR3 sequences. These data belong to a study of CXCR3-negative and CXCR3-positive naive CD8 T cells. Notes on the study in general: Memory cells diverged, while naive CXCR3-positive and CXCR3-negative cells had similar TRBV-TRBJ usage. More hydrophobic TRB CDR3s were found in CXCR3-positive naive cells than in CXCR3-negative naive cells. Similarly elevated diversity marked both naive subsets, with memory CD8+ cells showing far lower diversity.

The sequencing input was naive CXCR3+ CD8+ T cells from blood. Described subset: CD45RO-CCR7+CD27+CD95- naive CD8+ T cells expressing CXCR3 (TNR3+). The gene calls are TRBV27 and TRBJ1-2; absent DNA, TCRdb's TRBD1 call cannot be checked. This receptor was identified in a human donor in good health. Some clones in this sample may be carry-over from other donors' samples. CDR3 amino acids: CASSSPSYNGYTF.